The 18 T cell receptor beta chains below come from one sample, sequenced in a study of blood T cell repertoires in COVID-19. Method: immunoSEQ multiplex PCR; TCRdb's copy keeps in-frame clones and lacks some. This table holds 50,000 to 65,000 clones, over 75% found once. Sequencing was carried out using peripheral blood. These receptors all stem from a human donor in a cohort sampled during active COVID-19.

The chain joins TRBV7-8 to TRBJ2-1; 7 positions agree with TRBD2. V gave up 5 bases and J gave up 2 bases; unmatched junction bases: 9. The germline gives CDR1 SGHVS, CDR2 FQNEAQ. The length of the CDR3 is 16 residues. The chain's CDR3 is CASSPQSGATYNEQFF. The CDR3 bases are TGTGCCAGCAGCCCGCAAAGCGGGGCCACCTACAATGAGCAGTTCTTC.

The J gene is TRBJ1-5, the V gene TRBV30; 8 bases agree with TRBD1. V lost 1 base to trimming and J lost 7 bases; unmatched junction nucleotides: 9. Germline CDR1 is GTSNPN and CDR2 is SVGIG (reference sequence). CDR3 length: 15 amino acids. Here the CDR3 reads CAWSGVAGGLQPQHF. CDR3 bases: TGTGCCTGGAGTGGAGTGGCAGGGGGCTTGCAGCCCCAGCATTTT.

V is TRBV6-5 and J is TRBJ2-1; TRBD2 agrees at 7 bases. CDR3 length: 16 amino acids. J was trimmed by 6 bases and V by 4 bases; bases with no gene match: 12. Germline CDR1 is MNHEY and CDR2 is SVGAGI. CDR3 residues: CASSWLRAGVTNEQFF. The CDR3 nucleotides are TGTGCCAGCAGTTGGCTCCGGGCGGGAGTGACCAATGAGCAGTTCTTC.

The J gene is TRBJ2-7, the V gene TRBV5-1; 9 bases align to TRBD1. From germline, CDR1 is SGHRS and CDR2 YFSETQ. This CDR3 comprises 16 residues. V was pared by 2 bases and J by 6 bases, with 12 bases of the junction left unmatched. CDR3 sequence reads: CASSLRPGQGIREQYF. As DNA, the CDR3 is TGCGCCAGCAGCTTAAGACCGGGACAGGGAATCCGCGAGCAGTACTTC. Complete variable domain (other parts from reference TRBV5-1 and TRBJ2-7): KAGVTQTPRYLIKTRGQQVTLSCSPISGHRSVSWYQQTPGQGLQFLFEYFSETQRNKGNFPGRFSGRQFSNSRSEMNVSTLELGDSALYLCASSLRPGQGIREQYFGPGTRLTVT.

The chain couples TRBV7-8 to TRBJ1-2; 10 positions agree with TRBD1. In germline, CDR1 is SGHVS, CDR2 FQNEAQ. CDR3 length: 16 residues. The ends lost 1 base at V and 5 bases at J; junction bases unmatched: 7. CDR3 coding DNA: TGTGCCAGCAGCTTAGGGGGACAGGGGTCGGGATATGGCTACACCTTC. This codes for CASSLGGQGSGYGYTF.

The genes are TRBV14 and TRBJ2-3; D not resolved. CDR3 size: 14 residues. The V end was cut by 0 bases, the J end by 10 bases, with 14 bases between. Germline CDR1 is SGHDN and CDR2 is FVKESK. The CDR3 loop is CASSQDTGGQAQYF. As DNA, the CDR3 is TGTGCCAGCAGCCAAGATACCGGCGGTCAAGCGCAGTATTTT.

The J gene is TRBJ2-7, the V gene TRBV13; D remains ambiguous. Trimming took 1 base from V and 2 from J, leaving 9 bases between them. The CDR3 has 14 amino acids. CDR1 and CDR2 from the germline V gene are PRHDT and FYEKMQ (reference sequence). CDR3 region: CASSLVQAPYEQYF. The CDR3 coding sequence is TGTGCCAGCAGCTTAGTCCAGGCGCCCTACGAGCAGTACTTC.

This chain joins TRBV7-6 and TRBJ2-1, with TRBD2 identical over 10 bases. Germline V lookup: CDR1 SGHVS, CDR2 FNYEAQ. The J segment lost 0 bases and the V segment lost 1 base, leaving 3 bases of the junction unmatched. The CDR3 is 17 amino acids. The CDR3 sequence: CASSLGTSGSSYNEQFF. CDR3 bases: TGTGCCAGCAGCTTAGGGACTAGCGGTAGCTCCTACAATGAGCAGTTCTTC.

CDR3 DNA: TGTGCCAGCAGCCAAGAACGTTCGGGGAGGGATGAGCAGTTCTTC. It codes for CASSQERSGRDEQFF. The chain couples TRBV3-1 (or the pseudogene TRBV3-2) to TRBJ2-1; 7 positions agree with TRBD2. The CDR3 runs to 15 residues. Trimming cost V 0 bases and J 8 bases; bases outside gene matches: 7. Germline V CDR1 and CDR2: LGHDT, YNNKEL (reference sequence).

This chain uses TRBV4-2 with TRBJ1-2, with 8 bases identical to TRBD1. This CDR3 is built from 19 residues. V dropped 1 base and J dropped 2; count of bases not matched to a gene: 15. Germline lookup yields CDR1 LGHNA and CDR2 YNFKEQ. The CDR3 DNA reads TGTGCCAGCAGCCAAGGAACTAGGGACAGGAGAATAGGGAACTATGGCTACACCTTC. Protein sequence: CASSQGTRDRRIGNYGYTF.

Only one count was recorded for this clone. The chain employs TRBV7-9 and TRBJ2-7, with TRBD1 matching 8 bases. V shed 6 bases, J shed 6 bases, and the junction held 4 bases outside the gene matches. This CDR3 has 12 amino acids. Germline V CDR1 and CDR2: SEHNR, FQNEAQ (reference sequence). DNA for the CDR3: TGTGCCAGCAGTCAGGACAGGGTCGAGCAGTACTTC. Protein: CASSQDRVEQYF.

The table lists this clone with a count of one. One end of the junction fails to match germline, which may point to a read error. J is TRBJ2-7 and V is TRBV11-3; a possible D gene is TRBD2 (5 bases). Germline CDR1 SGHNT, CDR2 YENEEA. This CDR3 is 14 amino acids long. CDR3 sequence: CASSIEGRTYEQYF. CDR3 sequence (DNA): TGTGCCAGCAGCATAGAGGGCCGAACCTACGAGCAGTACTTC. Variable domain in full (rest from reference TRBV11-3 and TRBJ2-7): EAGVVQSPRYKIIEKKQPVAFWCNPISGHNTLYWYLQNLGQGPELLIRYENEEAVDDSQLPKDRFSAERLKGVDSTLKIQPAELGDSAVYLCASSIEGRTYEQYFGPGTRLTVT.

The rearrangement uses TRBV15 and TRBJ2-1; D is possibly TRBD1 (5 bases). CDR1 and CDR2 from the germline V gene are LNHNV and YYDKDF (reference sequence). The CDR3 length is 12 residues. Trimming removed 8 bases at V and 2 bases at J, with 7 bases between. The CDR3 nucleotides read TGTGCCACCGGGGCAGCCTACAATGAGCAGTTCTTC. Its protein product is CATGAAYNEQFF. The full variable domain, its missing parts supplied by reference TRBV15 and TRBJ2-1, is DAMVIQNPRYQVTQFGKPVTLSCSQTLNHNVMYWYQQKSSQAPKLLFHYYDKDFNNEADTPDNFQSRRPNTSFCFLDIRSPGLGDTAMYLCATGAAYNEQFFGPGTRLTVL.

CDR3 nucleotides: TGTGCCAGCAGCCTGGGACAGACTCTTAATGAGCAGTTCTTC. Protein product: CASSLGQTLNEQFF. The rearrangement uses TRBV5-4 and TRBJ2-1, with 7 bases that match TRBD1. Trimming took 4 bases from V and 7 from J; bases not matched to a gene: 8. The CDR3 loop spans 14 amino acids. Germline-derived CDR1 and CDR2 are SGHNT and YYREEE (reference sequence).

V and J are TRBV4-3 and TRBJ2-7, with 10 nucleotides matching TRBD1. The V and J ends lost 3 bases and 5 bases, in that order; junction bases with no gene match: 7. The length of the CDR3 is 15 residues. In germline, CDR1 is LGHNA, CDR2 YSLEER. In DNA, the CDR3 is TGCGCCAGCAGCCACACCCGGGACAGGGGCAACGAGCAGTACTTC. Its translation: CASSHTRDRGNEQYF.

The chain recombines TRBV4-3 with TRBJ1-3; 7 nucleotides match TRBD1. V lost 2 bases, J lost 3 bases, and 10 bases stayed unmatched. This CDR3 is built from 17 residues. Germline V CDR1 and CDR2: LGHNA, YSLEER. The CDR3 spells CASSQSRQGFSGNTIYF. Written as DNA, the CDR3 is TGCGCCAGCAGCCAATCCCGACAGGGATTCAGTGGAAACACCATATATTTT.

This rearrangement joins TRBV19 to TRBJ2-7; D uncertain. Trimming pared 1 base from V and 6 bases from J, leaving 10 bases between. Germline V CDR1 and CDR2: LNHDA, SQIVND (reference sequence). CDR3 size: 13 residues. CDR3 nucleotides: TGTGCCAGTAGTATAGCCCTTAGCAGCGAGCAGTACTTC. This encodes CASSIALSSEQYF.

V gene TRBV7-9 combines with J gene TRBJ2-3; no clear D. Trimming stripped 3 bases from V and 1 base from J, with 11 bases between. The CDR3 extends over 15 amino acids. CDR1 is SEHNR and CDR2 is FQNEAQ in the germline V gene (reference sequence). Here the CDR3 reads CASSLLEIGTDTQYF. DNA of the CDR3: TGTGCCAGCAGCTTGCTGGAGATAGGCACAGATACGCAGTATTTT. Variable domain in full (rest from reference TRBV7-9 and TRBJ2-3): DTGVSQNPRHKITKRGQNVTFRCDPISEHNRLYWYRQTLGQGPEFLTYFQNEAQLEKSRLLSDRFSAERPKGSFSTLEIQRTEQGDSAMYLCASSLLEIGTDTQYFGPGTRLTVL.